These T cell receptor beta chains were read from a single sample in a study of blood T cell repertoires in COVID-19. Only in-frame clones appear in the TCRdb table, and some are missing; sequencing was by immunoSEQ multiplex PCR. The sample carries a few hundred thousand clones, about 80% recorded once. The sample taken for sequencing was PBMCs or T cells enriched from blood (not recorded which). The receptors originated from a man aged 40-49 years who had recovered from COVID-19. CDR3s include the opening cysteine and the closing phenylalanine or tryptophan. The order of the fields is J gene, clone size, V gene, D gene, CDR3 protein, CDR3 DNA. The D gene is left open where the match is weak. Size is stated for part of the rows, as once, few or many counts, or as a class when the clone is expanded.

J: TRBJ2-5; size: .; V: TRBV18; D: .; CDR3: CASSPNSGVETQYF; DNA: TGTGCCAGCTCACCAAATTCAGGGGTAGAGACCCAGTACTTC
J: TRBJ1-3; size: .; V: TRBV2; D: .; CDR3: CASTGISGNTIYF; DNA: TGTGCCAGTACAGGAATCTCTGGAAACACCATATATTTT
J: TRBJ2-3; size: once; V: TRBV29-1; D: TRBD1; CDR3: CSVAGQGRTDTQYF; DNA: TGCAGCGTCGCGGGACAGGGGCGCACAGATACGCAGTATTTT
J: TRBJ2-7; size: .; V: TRBV6-5; D: .; CDR3: CASSLKIPGEQYF; DNA: TGTGCCAGCAGTTTAAAGATCCCCGGGGAGCAGTACTTC
J: TRBJ2-7; size: .; V: TRBV7-8; D: .; CDR3: CASSPYRVSYEQYF; DNA: TGTGCCAGCAGCCCCTACAGGGTTTCCTACGAGCAGTACTTC
J: TRBJ1-4; size: .; V: TRBV7-9; D: .; CDR3: CASSSAGFNEKLFF; DNA: TGTGCCAGCAGCTCGGCAGGGTTTAATGAAAAACTGTTTTTT
J: TRBJ1-1; size: .; V: TRBV10-3; D: TRBD1; CDR3: CATVPGQGHTEAFF; DNA: TGTGCCACCGTACCGGGACAGGGGCACACTGAAGCTTTCTTT
J: TRBJ1-5; size: .; V: TRBV18; D: .; CDR3: CASSPGGKGNQPQHF; DNA: TGTGCCAGCTCACCAGGGGGGAAAGGCAATCAGCCCCAGCATTTT
J: TRBJ2-7; size: .; V: TRBV7-9; D: .; CDR3: CASSPRGDDEQYF; DNA: TGTGCCAGCAGCCCCAGGGGGGACGACGAGCAGTACTTC
J: TRBJ1-5; size: once; V: TRBV28; D: .; CDR3: CATGPSKRGDQPQHF; DNA: TGTGCCACCGGCCCGTCCAAGCGGGGCGATCAGCCCCAGCATTTT
J: TRBJ2-1; size: .; V: TRBV20-1; D: .; CDR3: CSASHSRAYNEQFF; DNA: TGCAGTGCTAGTCACTCGCGTGCGTACAATGAGCAGTTCTTC
J: TRBJ2-7; size: .; V: TRBV27; D: TRBD2; CDR3: CASSFLNRGGLSHEQYF; DNA: TGTGCCAGCAGTTTCTTAAACCGGGGGGGCCTCAGCCACGAGCAGTACTTC
J: TRBJ1-1; size: .; V: TRBV19; D: TRBD1; CDR3: CASSRDRVAEAFF; DNA: TGTGCCAGTAGCCGCGACAGGGTGGCTGAAGCTTTCTTT
J: TRBJ1-4; size: few; V: TRBV7-2; D: TRBD1; CDR3: CASSSNRGPSEKLFF; DNA: TGTGCCAGCAGCTCTAACAGGGGGCCTTCCGAAAAACTGTTTTTT
J: TRBJ2-5; size: .; V: TRBV9; D: TRBD2; CDR3: CASSSTLTLAGGETQYF; DNA: TGTGCCAGCAGCTCTACCCTCACACTAGCGGGAGGAGAGACCCAGTACTTC
J: TRBJ2-7; size: .; V: TRBV3-1/TRBV3-2; D: TRBD1; CDR3: CASSRLGTGKNYEQYF; DNA: TGTGCCAGCAGCCGTCTCGGGACAGGGAAGAACTACGAGCAGTACTTC
J: TRBJ2-7; size: .; V: TRBV7-6; D: TRBD2; CDR3: CASSFGLAGGYEQYF; DNA: TGTGCCAGCAGCTTTGGACTAGCGGGGGGTTACGAGCAGTACTTC
J: TRBJ1-2; size: few; V: TRBV28; D: TRBD1; CDR3: CASSLYLQGAYGYTF; DNA: TGTGCCAGCAGTTTATATCTGCAGGGGGCGTACGGCTACACCTTC
J: TRBJ2-5; size: .; V: TRBV18; D: .; CDR3: CASSRAPRIPTQYF; DNA: TGTGCCAGCTCACGCGCCCCTAGGATCCCGACCCAGTACTTC
J: TRBJ1-5; size: few; V: TRBV5-1; D: .; CDR3: CASSLSGSQPQHF; DNA: TGCGCCAGCAGCTTGTCGGGTTCCCAGCCCCAGCATTTT
J: TRBJ1-1; size: .; V: TRBV28; D: .; CDR3: CASSSGGMNTEAFF; DNA: TGTGCCAGCAGTTCGGGGGGCATGAACACTGAAGCTTTCTTT
J: TRBJ2-2; size: once; V: TRBV27; D: TRBD2; CDR3: CASSYSSGRGNPGELFF; DNA: TGTGCCAGCAGTTATTCTAGCGGGAGGGGTAACCCCGGGGAGCTGTTTTTT
J: TRBJ2-6; size: .; V: TRBV5-4; D: TRBD1; CDR3: CASSRRDRGPLSGANVLTF; DNA: TGTGCCAGCAGCCGACGAGACAGGGGGCCTTTGTCTGGGGCCAACGTCCTGACTTTC
J: TRBJ1-2; size: .; V: TRBV3-1/TRBV3-2; D: .; CDR3: CASSLLGGPDGYTF; DNA: TGTGCCAGCAGCCTTTTGGGGGGGCCGGATGGCTACACCTTC
J: TRBJ1-1; size: .; V: TRBV5-1; D: .; CDR3: CASSHRAHTEAFF; DNA: TGCGCCAGCAGCCACCGAGCCCACACTGAAGCTTTCTTT
J: TRBJ2-3; size: .; V: TRBV7-3; D: .; CDR3: CASSLKHSGFSTDTQYF; DNA: TGTGCCAGCAGCTTAAAACACAGCGGGTTTAGCACAGATACGCAGTATTTT
J: TRBJ1-1; size: .; V: TRBV27; D: TRBD1; CDR3: CASREGAGTEAFF; DNA: TGTGCCAGCCGGGAGGGGGCAGGGACTGAAGCTTTCTTT
J: TRBJ2-5; size: .; V: TRBV6-5; D: TRBD2; CDR3: CASSLAGVETQYF; DNA: TGTGCCAGCAGCCTAGCGGGTGTTGAGACCCAGTACTTC
J: TRBJ1-1; size: .; V: TRBV27; D: .; CDR3: CASSSLRQVNTEAFF; DNA: TGTGCCAGCAGTTCCCTGAGACAGGTGAACACTGAAGCTTTCTTT
J: TRBJ2-2; size: few; V: TRBV28; D: .; CDR3: CASSFTVTGELFF; DNA: TGTGCCAGCAGTTTTACAGTCACCGGGGAGCTGTTTTTT
J: TRBJ2-3; size: .; V: TRBV7-8; D: TRBD2; CDR3: CASSRTSGWNTQYF; DNA: TGTGCCAGCAGTCGGACTAGCGGGTGGAATACGCAGTATTTT
J: TRBJ1-1; size: .; V: TRBV25-1; D: .; CDR3: CASSEQGRLNTEAFF; DNA: TGTGCCAGCAGTGAACAGGGCAGGTTGAACACTGAAGCTTTCTTT
J: TRBJ2-1; size: .; V: TRBV19; D: .; CDR3: CASSATGLSYNEQFF; DNA: TGTGCCAGTAGTGCGACGGGACTCTCCTACAATGAGCAGTTCTTC
J: TRBJ2-7; size: .; V: TRBV7-3; D: TRBD2; CDR3: CASSLGLAYEQYF; DNA: TGTGCCAGCAGCCTGGGACTAGCCTACGAGCAGTACTTC
J: TRBJ1-2; size: .; V: TRBV27; D: .; CDR3: CASREIGMEGYTF; DNA: TGTGCCAGTCGGGAAATCGGCATGGAGGGCTACACCTTC
J: TRBJ1-4; size: .; V: TRBV12-3/TRBV12-4; D: TRBD1; CDR3: CASGTDVNEKLFF; DNA: TGTGCCAGCGGGACAGATGTTAATGAAAAACTGTTTTTT
J: TRBJ1-6; size: .; V: TRBV30; D: TRBD1; CDR3: CAWTGQGSSPLHF; DNA: TGTGCCTGGACAGGACAGGGGTCCTCACCCCTCCACTTT
J: TRBJ2-2; size: .; V: TRBV5-1; D: TRBD2; CDR3: CASSLEAGGLGTGELFF; DNA: TGCGCCAGCAGCTTGGAAGCGGGGGGGCTCGGCACCGGGGAGCTGTTTTTT
J: TRBJ1-1; size: .; V: TRBV10-3; D: .; CDR3: CAISEADMNTEAFF; DNA: TGTGCCATCAGTGAGGCAGACATGAACACTGAAGCTTTCTTT
J: TRBJ2-2; size: .; V: TRBV27; D: TRBD1; CDR3: CASEGTAGELFF; DNA: TGTGCCAGCGAGGGGACAGCCGGGGAGCTGTTTTTT
J: TRBJ2-2; size: .; V: TRBV7-3; D: TRBD1; CDR3: CASSRDRGATTGELFF; DNA: TGTGCCAGCAGCCGCGACAGGGGGGCTACCACCGGGGAGCTGTTTTTT
J: TRBJ1-1; size: .; V: TRBV29-1; D: .; CDR3: CSVEGGPITEAFF; DNA: TGCAGCGTTGAGGGGGGGCCGATCACTGAAGCTTTCTTT